This T cell receptor (beta chain) originates from a study of T cell responses to AZD1222 COVID-19 vaccine. With respect to this clone: Antigen unknown.

Germline assignment: CDR1 SNHLY and CDR2 FYNNEI. The CDR3 runs 14 residues. Germline trimming cut 6 bases from V and 6 bases from J; bases unmatched to any gene: 5. General observations from the study: Without day 14 samples, only post-peak T cell repertoires were studied. White British ancestry dominated among donors, who included more females, and clonal diversity was possibly underestimated.

The assay was immunoSEQ multiplex PCR, and TCRdb's table has in-frame clones only and misses some. The table records over 100,000 clones, more than 75% of them present only once. The sequencing used peripheral blood, collected 28 days after the second AZD1222 dose. The clonotype was recovered from an adult who received the AZD1222 COVID-19 vaccine. The chain is built from TRBV2 and TRBJ1-5; TRBD1 matches 10 bases. The CDR3 nucleotides read TGTGCCAGCAGGACGGACAGGGGGGGTCAGCCCCAGCATTTT. This encodes CASRTDRGGQPQHF.